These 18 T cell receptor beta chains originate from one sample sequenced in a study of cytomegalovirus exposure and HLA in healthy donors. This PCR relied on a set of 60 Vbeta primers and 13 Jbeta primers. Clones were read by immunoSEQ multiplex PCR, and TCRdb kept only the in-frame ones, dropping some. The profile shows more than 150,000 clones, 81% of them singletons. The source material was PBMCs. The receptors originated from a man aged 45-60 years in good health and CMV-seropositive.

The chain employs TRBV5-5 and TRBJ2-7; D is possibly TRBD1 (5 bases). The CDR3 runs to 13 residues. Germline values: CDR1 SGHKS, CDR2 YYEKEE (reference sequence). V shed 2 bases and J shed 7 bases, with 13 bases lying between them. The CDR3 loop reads CASSFQGPKEQYF. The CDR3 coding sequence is TGTGCCAGCAGCTTCCAGGGTCCTAAGGAGCAGTACTTC.

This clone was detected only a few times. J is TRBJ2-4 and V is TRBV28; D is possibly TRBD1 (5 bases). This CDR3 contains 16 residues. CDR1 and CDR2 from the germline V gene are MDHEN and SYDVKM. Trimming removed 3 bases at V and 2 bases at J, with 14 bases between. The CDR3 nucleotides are TGTGCCAGCAGTTTGGGAATGAAGGGGCCCAAAAACATTCAGTACTTC. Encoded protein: CASSLGMKGPKNIQYF.

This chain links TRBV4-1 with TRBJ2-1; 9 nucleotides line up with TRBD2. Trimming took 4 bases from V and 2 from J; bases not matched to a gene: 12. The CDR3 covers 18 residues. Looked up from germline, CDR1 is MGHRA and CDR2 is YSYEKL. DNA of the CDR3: TGCGCCAGCAGCCCGGGCCTAGCGGGGAAGAGGACCTACAATGAGCAGTTCTTC. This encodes CASSPGLAGKRTYNEQFF.

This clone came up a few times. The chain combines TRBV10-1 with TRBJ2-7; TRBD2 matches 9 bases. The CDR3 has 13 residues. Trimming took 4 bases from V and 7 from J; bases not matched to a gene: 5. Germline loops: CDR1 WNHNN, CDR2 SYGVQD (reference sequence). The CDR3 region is CASSGASGVEQYF. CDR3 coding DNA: TGCGCCAGCAGTGGTGCTAGCGGGGTTGAGCAGTACTTC.

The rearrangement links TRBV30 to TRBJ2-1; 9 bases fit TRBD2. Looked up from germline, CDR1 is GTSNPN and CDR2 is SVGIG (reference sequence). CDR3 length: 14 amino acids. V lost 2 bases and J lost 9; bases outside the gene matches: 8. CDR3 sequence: CAWSQAGGPSEQFF. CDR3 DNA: TGTGCCTGGAGTCAGGCGGGAGGGCCTAGTGAGCAGTTCTTC.

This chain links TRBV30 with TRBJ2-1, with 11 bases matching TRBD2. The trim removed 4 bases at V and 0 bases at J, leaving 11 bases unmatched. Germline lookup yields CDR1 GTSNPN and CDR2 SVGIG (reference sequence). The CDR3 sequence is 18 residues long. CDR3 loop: CAWTHPLAGGRSYNEQFF. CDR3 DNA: TGTGCCTGGACGCACCCTCTAGCGGGAGGCCGCTCCTACAATGAGCAGTTCTTC.

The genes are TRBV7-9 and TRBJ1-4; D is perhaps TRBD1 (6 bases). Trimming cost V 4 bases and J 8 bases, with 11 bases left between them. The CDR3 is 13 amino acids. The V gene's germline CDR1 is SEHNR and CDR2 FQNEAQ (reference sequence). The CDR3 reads CASSSGVGEKLFF. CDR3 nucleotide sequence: TGTGCCAGCAGCTCAGGGGTGGGCGAAAAACTGTTTTTT.

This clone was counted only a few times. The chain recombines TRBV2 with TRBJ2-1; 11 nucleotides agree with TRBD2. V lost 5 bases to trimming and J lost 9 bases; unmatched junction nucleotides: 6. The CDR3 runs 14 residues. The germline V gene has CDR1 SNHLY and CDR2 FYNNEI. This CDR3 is CASSKIAGGGEQFF. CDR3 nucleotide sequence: TGTGCCAGCAGTAAGATAGCGGGAGGGGGTGAGCAGTTCTTC.

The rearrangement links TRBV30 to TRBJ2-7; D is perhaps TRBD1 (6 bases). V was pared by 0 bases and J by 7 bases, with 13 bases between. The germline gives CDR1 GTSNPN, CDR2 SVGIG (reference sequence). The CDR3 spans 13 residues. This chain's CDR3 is CAWSVQGQREQYF. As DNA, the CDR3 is TGTGCCTGGAGTGTACAGGGCCAGCGGGAGCAGTACTTC.

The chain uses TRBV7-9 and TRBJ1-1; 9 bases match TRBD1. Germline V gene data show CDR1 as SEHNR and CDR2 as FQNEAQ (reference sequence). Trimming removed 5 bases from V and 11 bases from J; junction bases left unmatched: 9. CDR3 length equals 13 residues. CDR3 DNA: TGTGCCAGCAGCCATATGGGGGACAGGGCGGCTTTCTTT. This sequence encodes CASSHMGDRAAFF.

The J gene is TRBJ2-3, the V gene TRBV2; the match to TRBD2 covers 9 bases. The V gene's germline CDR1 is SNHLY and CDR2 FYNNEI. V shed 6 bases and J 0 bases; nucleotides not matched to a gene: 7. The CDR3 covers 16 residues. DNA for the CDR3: TGTGCCAGCAGGCTTAGCGGGGGACTAAGCACAGATACGCAGTATTTT. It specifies CASRLSGGLSTDTQYF.

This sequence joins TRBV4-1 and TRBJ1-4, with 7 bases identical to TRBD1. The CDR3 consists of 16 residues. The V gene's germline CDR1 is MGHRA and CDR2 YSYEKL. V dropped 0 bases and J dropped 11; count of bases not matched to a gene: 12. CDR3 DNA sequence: TGCGCCAGCAGCCAAGATCGCACAGGGGCACTCGATAAACTGTTTTTT. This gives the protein CASSQDRTGALDKLFF.

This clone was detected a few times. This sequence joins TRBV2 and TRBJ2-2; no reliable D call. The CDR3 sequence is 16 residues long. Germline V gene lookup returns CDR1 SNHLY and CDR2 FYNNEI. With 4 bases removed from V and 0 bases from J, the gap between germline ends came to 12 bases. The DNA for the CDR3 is TGTGCCAGCAGTGCCTTGCTCCCGGCGAACACCGGGGAGCTGTTTTTT. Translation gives CASSALLPANTGELFF. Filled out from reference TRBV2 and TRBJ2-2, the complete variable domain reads EPEVTQTPSHQVTQMGQEVILRCVPISNHLYFYWYRQILGQKVEFLVSFYNNEISEKSEIFDDQFSVERPDGSNFTLKIRSTKLEDSAMYFCASSALLPANTGELFFGEGSRLTVL.

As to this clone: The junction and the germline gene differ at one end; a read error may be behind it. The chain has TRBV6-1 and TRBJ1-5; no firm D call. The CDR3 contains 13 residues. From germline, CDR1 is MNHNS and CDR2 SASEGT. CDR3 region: CAGSPVSNQPQHF. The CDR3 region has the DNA TGTGCCGGCAGTCCTGTCAGCAATCAGCCCCAGCATTTT.

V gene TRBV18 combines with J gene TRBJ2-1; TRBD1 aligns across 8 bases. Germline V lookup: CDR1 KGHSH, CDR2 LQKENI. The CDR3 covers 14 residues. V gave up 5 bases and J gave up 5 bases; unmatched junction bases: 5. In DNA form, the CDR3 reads TGTGCCAGCTCAGGGCAGGGGGCCGACAATGAGCAGTTCTTC. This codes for CASSGQGADNEQFF.

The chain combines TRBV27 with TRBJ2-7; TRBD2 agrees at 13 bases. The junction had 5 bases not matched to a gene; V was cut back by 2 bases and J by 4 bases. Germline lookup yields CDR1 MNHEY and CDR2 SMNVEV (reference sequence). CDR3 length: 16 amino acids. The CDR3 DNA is TGTGCCAGCAGTTTAAAGGGACTAGCGGGACCTTACGAGCAGTACTTC. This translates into CASSLKGLAGPYEQYF.

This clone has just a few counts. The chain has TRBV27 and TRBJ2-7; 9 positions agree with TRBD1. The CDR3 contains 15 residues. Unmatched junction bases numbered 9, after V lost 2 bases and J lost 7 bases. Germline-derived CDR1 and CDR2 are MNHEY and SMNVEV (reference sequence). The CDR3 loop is CASSLMTGTGSEQYF. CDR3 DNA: TGTGCCAGCAGTTTAATGACCGGGACAGGGTCAGAGCAGTACTTC.

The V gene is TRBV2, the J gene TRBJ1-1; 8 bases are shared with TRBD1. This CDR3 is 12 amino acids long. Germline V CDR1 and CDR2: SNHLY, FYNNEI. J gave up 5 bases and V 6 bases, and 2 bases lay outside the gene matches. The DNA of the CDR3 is TGTGCCAGCAGACGACAGGGGACTGAAGCTTTCTTT. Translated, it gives CASRRQGTEAFF.